This is a list of T cell receptor beta chains from one sample in a study of identical twins. MiXCR, run by TCRdb on the 5' RACE reads, gives a single entry per CDR3 protein. The sample lists about 210,000 distinct CDR3 sequences, less than 10% occurring once. Sequenced: memory (CD45RO+) T cells sorted from blood. Receptors originate from a young woman in good health. The CDR3 runs from the conserved cysteine through the conserved F or W.

v_call	j_call	cdr3_aa
TRBV2	TRBJ2-1	CAGTGLVNEQFF
TRBV2	TRBJ2-6	CASRMRGGSGANVLTF
TRBV20-1	TRBJ2-3	CSARPGGGGASTDTQYF
TRBV12-3/TRBV12-4	TRBJ1-1	CASNRAGTEAFF
TRBV20-1	TRBJ2-5	CSASSLPETQYF
TRBV30	TRBJ2-1	CAWSASGLAGYEQFF
TRBV3-1	TRBJ2-7	CASSPHPGRGLSYEQYF
TRBV7-2	TRBJ1-5	CASSLRGQPQHF
TRBV12-3/TRBV12-4	TRBJ2-1	CASGTSGGATYNEQFF
TRBV5-4	TRBJ2-3	CASSLFWGGELGRFTDTQYF
TRBV9	TRBJ1-1	CASSVFSNTEAFF
TRBV9	TRBJ2-2	CASSATGGTGELFF
TRBV2	TRBJ2-5	CASSYAGTAVF
TRBV12-3/TRBV12-4	TRBJ1-2	CASSPGGAARVSGYTF
TRBV18	TRBJ2-1	CASSPKFSVESDEQFF
TRBV12-3/TRBV12-4	TRBJ1-2	CASSPRQGFGYTF
TRBV20-1	TRBJ2-1	CSARALSYNEQFF
TRBV29-1	TRBJ2-2	CSVEGSYTGELFF
TRBV7-8	TRBJ2-3	CASSLARRLAGRTDTQYF
TRBV3-1	TRBJ2-1	CASSLSGAGPVQQFF
TRBV6-1	TRBJ2-6	CASSQLGGANVLTF
TRBV18	TRBJ2-3	CASSPETGSSTDTQYF
TRBV6-1	TRBJ2-7	CASNERTDYEQYF
TRBV20-1	TRBJ2-7	CSALKDGPYEQYF
TRBV14	TRBJ2-6	CASSPTPGANVLTF
TRBV29-1	TRBJ2-3	CSSMILASTDTQYF